This record looks at one T cell receptor beta chain sequence and its context. This clone's antigen is unknown. The sample holds no much larger clone one base away, and base qualities are not on file. The germline V gene encodes CDR1 SEHNR and CDR2 FQNEAQ (reference sequence). There are 14 amino acids in the CDR3, from cysteine to phenylalanine inclusive. Kept here is only the CDR3 DNA, which spans 42 bases and is read in frame from base 1. V is pared back by 4 bases and J by 6 bases, with 15 bases lying between the germline termini. The data were obtained in a study of blood T cell repertoires in COVID-19 (dated by TCRdb to about 2020). With regard to the full study: Samples from collaborators originated in the United States, Italy and Spain and spanned both the acute and convalescent phases of COVID-19. The material from the prospective study consisted of cDNA or gDNA derived from T cells, B-cell-depleted T cells, or PBMCs. The repertoires were released in a freely available public database meant as a resource for research on the immune response to SARS-CoV-2. Where available, HLA class I and class II types were obtained from metadata supplied by the sample provider rather than from assay-based typing. Samples came from the ongoing ImmuneRACE study (first 160 participants) plus 1,254 subjects from 6 global collaborators. Nearly every sample came with metadata listing a de-identified subject ID, COVID-19 status, age in years and sex. Subjects who had been exposed to COVID-19, were actively infected with it, or had recovered from it provided the deeply sampled blood TCRbeta repertoires that made up the dataset.

Each collaborating institution followed its own protocols to collect whole blood in K2EDTA tubes. For TCRbeta analysis, collaborators shipped samples in one of three forms: frozen whole blood, isolated PBMCs, or DNA extracted from either of those sample types. Study-wide conclusions, independent of this receptor: The quantity of clinical and demographic metadata differed by source and by participant and was supplied without curation.

The immunoSEQ Assay, a bias-controlled multiplex PCR, was used to amplify TCRbeta CDR3 regions from genomic DNA. The source study handled its data this way. The number of nucleated cells in each sample was estimated by amplification of reference gene primers within the assay. To quantify the absolute abundance of each unique TCRbeta CDR3 rearrangement, sequence reads were collapsed and filtered. For each sample, productive Simpson clonality was calculated as the square root of Simpson's diversity index across productive rearrangements. Sourced from immuneACCESS, this table was stored by TCRdb with only in-frame sequences that have V and J called. A share of the clones is absent; for the studies checked, an unresolved V gene accounts for under half, and the remainder has no known explanation. V and J calls and clone size are as listed in that table; D and trimming were resolved from the DNA. The sample table records 170,000 or so clones; more than 75% of these occur just once. Approximately 2.5% of the sample rests with the top ten.

The clonotype was recovered from a middle-aged man with active or convalescent COVID-19. Specimen: peripheral blood. The chain links TRBV7-9 with TRBJ1-2; TRBD1 is a possible D gene, resting on 5 matching bases. At the DNA level, the sequence is TGTGCCAGCAGCTCCGCAGGGTCATGGCATGGCTACACCTTC. It codes for CASSSAGSWHGYTF.